These 8 T cell receptor beta chains were all obtained from the same sample, sequenced in a study of blood T cell repertoires in COVID-19. TCRdb keeps only in-frame clones here, not all; method: immunoSEQ multiplex PCR. The sample lists over 200,000 clones, around 88% occurring once. Sequencing was carried out using peripheral blood. These receptors originate from a man aged 18-30 years with active or convalescent COVID-19.

This clone has just a few counts. For the CDR3, the DNA is TGTGCCAGCAGCTTAGCGGGGACAGGGACCTTACGCTCTGGAAACACCATATATTTT. The encoded protein is CASSLAGTGTLRSGNTIYF. J is TRBJ1-3 and V is TRBV11-2, with 9 bases aligning to TRBD1. The CDR3 spans 19 residues. V lost 1 base and J lost 0; bases outside the gene matches: 10. Per germline, CDR1 SGHAT and CDR2 FQNNGV.

The V and J genes are TRBV30 and TRBJ1-5, with 9 bases matching TRBD1. In germline, CDR1 is GTSNPN, CDR2 SVGIG (reference sequence). CDR3 size: 18 residues. J was trimmed by 1 base and V by 1 base; bases with no gene match: 11. CDR3 DNA: TGTGCCTGGAGTGACCCCCTCGGGACAGGGTTCAGCAATCAGCCCCAGCATTTT. Translating it yields CAWSDPLGTGFSNQPQHF.

V gene TRBV19 combines with J gene TRBJ2-7, with 10 bases identical to TRBD1. This CDR3 contains 14 residues. CDR1 and CDR2 (germline): LNHDA, SQIVND (reference sequence). The trim removed 4 bases at V and 5 bases at J, leaving 5 bases unmatched. CDR3 residues: CASSTTGGNNEQYF. The CDR3 DNA reads TGTGCCAGTAGTACGACAGGGGGCAATAACGAGCAGTACTTC.

This rearrangement joins TRBV6-5 to TRBJ2-7; D is ambiguous. Trimming stripped 7 bases from V and 4 bases from J, with 8 bases between. CDR1 is MNHEY and CDR2 is SVGAGI in the germline V gene. The CDR3 has 11 amino acids. The CDR3 spells CASNDLYEQYF. CDR3 in DNA: TGTGCCAGCAACGACTTGTACGAGCAGTACTTC.

This sequence joins TRBV25-1 and TRBJ2-2; tentative D call: TRBD2 (6 bases). Germline CDR1 reads MGHDK; CDR2 reads SYGVNS. The V gene lost 7 bases and the J gene lost 1 base, with 19 bases spanning the gap. The CDR3 sequence is 17 residues long. The CDR3 is CASTSGGITLNTGELFF. CDR3 DNA: TGTGCCAGCACATCCGGCGGGATTACCTTGAACACCGGGGAGCTGTTTTTT. Looking up the rest from reference TRBV25-1 and TRBJ2-2 gives the full variable domain: EADIYQTPRYLVIGTGKKITLECSQTMGHDKMYWYQQDPGMELHLIHYSYGVNSTEKGDLSSESTVSRIRTEHFPLTLESARPSHTSQYLCASTSGGITLNTGELFFGEGSRLTVL.

The chain uses TRBV19 and TRBJ1-4; no definite D call. The CDR3 has 15 amino acids. CDR1 is LNHDA, CDR2 SQIVND, per germline (reference sequence). Trimming removed 2 bases from V and 5 bases from J, with 12 bases in between. The CDR3 here is CASSIWRTGNEKLFF. The CDR3 nucleotides read TGTGCCAGTAGTATATGGAGGACGGGGAATGAAAAACTGTTTTTT.

This rearrangement joins TRBV4-3 to TRBJ1-2, with TRBD1 identical over 8 bases. J was trimmed by 7 bases and V by 0 bases; bases with no gene match: 7. The CDR3 totals 15 residues. The germline CDR1 and CDR2 sequences are LGHNA and YSLEER. The CDR3 is CASSQDTGGEAGYTF. The CDR3, as DNA: TGCGCCAGCAGCCAAGATACAGGGGGGGAGGCTGGCTACACCTTC.

The V call is TRBV14, the J call TRBJ2-3, with TRBD2 matching 8 bases. Per the germline V gene, CDR1 is SGHDN and CDR2 is FVKESK. The V segment lost 2 bases and the J segment 5 bases; nucleotides outside the gene matches: 21. CDR3 length: 20 residues. The CDR3 loop is CASSQKRVDFRAGGRDTQYF. CDR3 DNA sequence: TGTGCCAGCAGCCAAAAGAGGGTAGATTTTCGGGCGGGAGGCAGAGATACGCAGTATTTT.